The 10 T cell receptor beta chains listed next were all sequenced from one sample in a study of T cells in Graves' hyperthyroidism and ophthalmopathy. TCR beta CDR3 regions were amplified from RNA transcripts. RT-PCR in the first round (using the HTBI primer set) targeted the TCR CDR3. TCRdb independently ran MiXCR on the multiplex PCR reads; one entry per CDR3 protein. This sample has a few hundred thousand distinct CDR3 sequences, with around 45% found just once. Sequencing used peripheral blood or thyroid tissue (not recorded which). The source of these receptors is a woman aged 18-29 years with Graves' hyperthyroidism.

This clonotype was detected many times. DNA for the CDR3: TGTGCCAGCAGTGAGCAAACAGGGGGTCGGTACTATGGCTACACCTTC. It yields the protein CASSEQTGGRYYGYTF. V usage is TRBV2 and J usage is TRBJ1-2, with 8 nucleotides matching TRBD1. The J segment lost 3 bases and the V segment lost 3 bases, leaving 9 bases of the junction unmatched. The CDR3 loop spans 16 amino acids. CDR1 SNHLY and CDR2 FYNNEI come from the germline V gene. The full variable domain, in which reference TRBV2 and TRBJ1-2 provide the parts outside the CDR3, is EPEVTQTPSHQVTQMGQEVILRCVPISNHLYFYWYRQILGQKVEFLVSFYNNEISEKSEIFDDQFSVERPDGSNFTLKIRSTKLEDSAMYFCASSEQTGGRYYGYTFGSGTRLTVV.

In its sample, this clonotype was seen many times. This chain joins TRBV19 and TRBJ1-4; no definite D call. CDR1 LNHDA and CDR2 SQIVND come from the germline V gene (reference sequence). The ends were cut back, 6 bases at V and 0 bases at J, with 11 bases in the middle. This CDR3 is 15 amino acids long. The CDR3 sequence: CASRLRGATNEKLFF. The CDR3 DNA sequence: TGTGCCAGTAGGCTTCGTGGGGCAACTAATGAAAAACTGTTTTTT.

This clonotype was seen at least ten times. The V gene is TRBV6-2 or TRBV6-3, the J gene TRBJ1-5; D ambiguous. Germline V gene lookup returns CDR1 MNHEY and CDR2 SVGEGT. V lost 5 bases, J lost 7 bases, and 9 bases lay in between. CDR3 length: 12 residues. CDR3 DNA: TGTGCCAGCAGTGAACAAACCCAGCCCCAGCATTTT. Translating it yields CASSEQTQPQHF.

To note about this clonotype: The junction differs from germline at one of its ends, possibly a read error. This chain uses TRBV7-3 with TRBJ2-5; possibly TRBD2 for D (6 bases). The CDR3 runs to 15 residues. Germline CDR1 and CDR2: SGHTA and FQGTGA. The CDR3 bases are TGTGCTAGCAGCTTAGCGGCACCGAGGGGAGAGACCCAGTACTTC. It is translated as CASSLAAPRGETQYF.

As regards this clonotype: The limits of the CDR3 on the DNA are not certain, so only TCRdb's listed CDR3 is given. The V call is TRBV2, the J call TRBJ2-2; TRBD1 is the table's D call, not checked against the DNA. CDR1 is SNHLY, CDR2 FYNNEI, per germline. Both ends counted, the CDR3 spans 23 residues. The CDR3 spells CASSEDSGNYEQYFGPGTGELFF.

This clonotype was picked up a small number of times. V gene TRBV10-3 combines with J gene TRBJ2-1, with a tentative D call TRBD2 (5 bases). V lost 2 bases and J 1 base, leaving 12 bases between the germline ends. Germline V gene sequence: CDR1 ENHRY, CDR2 SYGVKD. The CDR3 sequence is 16 residues long. CDR3: CAISEPGFGSYNEQFF. In nucleotides, the CDR3 is TGTGCCATCAGTGAGCCGGGGTTTGGGTCCTACAATGAGCAGTTCTTC.

This clonotype occurred many times. The rearrangement joins TRBV25-1 to TRBJ1-1; TRBD1 might be the D (6 bases). Trimming stripped 1 base from V and 0 bases from J, with 9 bases between. CDR3 length equals 15 residues. CDR1 and CDR2 (germline): MGHDK, SYGVNS. The CDR3 region has the DNA TGTGCCAGCAGTGAATTGGGGACACTGAACACTGAAGCTTTCTTT. It yields the protein CASSELGTLNTEAFF.

V usage is TRBV10-3 and J usage is TRBJ2-7; 7 positions match TRBD1. Unmatched junction bases numbered 4, after V lost 3 bases and J lost 2 bases. The CDR3 covers 14 residues. Germline CDR1 is ENHRY and CDR2 is SYGVKD. Here the CDR3 DNA reads TGTGCCATCAGTGAATCCAGGGGGACCTACGAGCAGTACTTC. It specifies CAISESRGTYEQYF.

This chain links TRBV29-1 with TRBJ1-5, with 8 positions matching TRBD1. CDR3 size: 12 residues. Germline-derived CDR1 and CDR2 are SQVTM and ANQGSEA. Written as DNA, the CDR3 is TGCAGTTACGTCAGGGGGCATCAGCCCCAGCATTTT. Translated: CSYVRGHQPQHF.

This clonotype came up once. The chain links TRBV14 to TRBJ2-5; 8 nucleotides line up with TRBD1. The J segment lost 3 bases and the V segment lost 4 bases, leaving 7 bases of the junction unmatched. The V gene's germline CDR1 is SGHDN and CDR2 FVKESK. The CDR3 runs 15 residues. The CDR3 reads CASSRGTQGEETQYF. The DNA of the CDR3 is TGTGCCAGCAGCCGCGGGACACAGGGGGAAGAGACCCAGTACTTC. Full variable domain (missing parts from reference TRBV14 and TRBJ2-5): EAGVTQFPSHSVIEKGQTVTLRCDPISGHDNLYWYRRVMGKEIKFLLHFVKESKQDESGMPNNRFLAERTGGTYSTLKVQPAELEDSGVYFCASSRGTQGEETQYFGPGTRLLVL.